The 10 T cell receptor beta chains presented below share a single source sample, sequenced in a study of blood T cells in healthy people across ages. It was with a sample-barcoded 5' primer and a J-beta primer mix that a second PCR of about 6 to 12 cycles was run. MiXCR, run by TCRdb on the 5' RACE reads, gives a single entry per CDR3 protein. Found here are fewer than 1,200,000 distinct CDR3 sequences, almost 25% of them singletons; the top ten hold 0.75%. These same data were also listed under a study on T cells of mothers and their children.

Input material: blood. The receptors shown here come from a girl aged 2 to 10 in good health.

Note on this clonotype: Since no conserved phenylalanine or tryptophan closes the CDR3, a read error is the likely cause. The rearrangement joins TRBV16 to TRBJ1-1; D is unclear. The length of the CDR3 is 14 residues. Per the germline V gene, CDR1 is KGHSY and CDR2 is FQNENV. The V gene lost 1 base and the J gene lost 0 bases, with 6 bases spanning the gap. The CDR3 DNA is TGTGCCAGCAGCCAATATGCGTTGAACACTGAAGCTTTCTCT. Encoded protein: CASSQYALNTEAFS.

This clonotype came up a few times. The CDR3 coding sequence is TGCAGCGTTGAAAGGGACAACTACGAGCAGTACTTC. Encoded protein: CSVERDNYEQYF. The genes are TRBV29-1 and TRBJ2-5; perhaps TRBD1 as D (6 bases). Matching the DNA end better, TRBJ2-7 makes the J call doubtful. Germline CDR1 SQVTM, CDR2 ANQGSEA. The CDR3 loop spans 12 amino acids.

This clonotype has only a few counts. CDR3 in amino acids: CASSTGTSGAYEQYF. The CDR3 DNA follows: TGTGCCAGCAGCACCGGGACTAGCGGGGCATACGAGCAGTACTTC. The chain combines TRBV3-1 with TRBJ2-7, with 13 positions matching TRBD2. The CDR3 is 15 residues long. Per the germline V gene, CDR1 is LGHDT and CDR2 is YNNKEL (reference sequence). J was trimmed by 4 bases and V by 5 bases; bases with no gene match: 5.

The chain uses TRBV4-1 and TRBJ1-4; 7 bases align to TRBD1. After removal of 4 bases from V and 3 bases from J, the junction contained 11 bases not matched to a gene. This CDR3 is built from 17 residues. The germline V gene encodes CDR1 MGHRA and CDR2 YSYEKL. The CDR3 bases are TGCGCCAGCAGCCGAAGCCTTCGACAGGGTGCTAATGAAAAACTGTTTTTT. It specifies CASSRSLRQGANEKLFF.

This clonotype has just a few counts. The CDR3 DNA follows: TGTGCCAGCACCCCCCATACCTTGGGTTCACCCCTCCACTTT. Its protein product is CASTPHTLGSPLHF. The chain employs TRBV28 and TRBJ1-6; D gene unclear. Per germline, CDR1 MDHEN and CDR2 SYDVKM. There are 14 residues in the CDR3. Trimming pared 7 bases from V and 9 bases from J, leaving 16 bases between.

This clonotype was recorded a few times. V gene TRBV5-1 combines with J gene TRBJ1-2; D is possibly TRBD1 (5 bases). V lost 3 bases and J lost 0, with 18 bases in between. Germline CDR1 and CDR2: SGHRS and YFSETQ. There are 17 residues in the CDR3. In nucleotides, the CDR3 is TGCGCCAGCAGCTCCTACCCGACAGACCCAGCTAACTATGGCTACACCTTC. It specifies CASSSYPTDPANYGYTF.

There are a few counts of this clonotype. This rearrangement joins TRBV5-1 to TRBJ2-3, with TRBD1 identical over 11 bases. V shed 0 bases and J 2 bases; nucleotides not matched to a gene: 5. In germline, CDR1 is SGHRS, CDR2 YFSETQ. The CDR3 has 17 amino acids. CDR3 protein: CASSLAMDRGLTDTQYF. The CDR3, as DNA: TGCGCCAGCAGCTTGGCGATGGACAGGGGGCTCACAGATACGCAGTATTTT.

This chain uses TRBV4-3 with TRBJ2-1; 12 bases agree with TRBD2. Trimming at V came to 3 bases and at J to 4 bases, leaving 1 base not matched to a gene. Germline V gives CDR1 LGHNA, CDR2 YSLEER. This CDR3 contains 15 residues. The CDR3 nucleotides read TGCGCCAGCAGCCACGGGACTAGCGGGTACAATGAGCAGTTCTTC. As protein: CASSHGTSGYNEQFF.

The chain joins TRBV5-1 to TRBJ2-2; D is perhaps TRBD1 (7 bases). The V end was cut by 4 bases, the J end by 4 bases, with 11 bases between. CDR3 length: 14 residues. Germline V gene lookup returns CDR1 SGHRS and CDR2 YFSETQ. The CDR3 sequence is CASSPGGTTGELFF. Here the CDR3 DNA reads TGCGCCAGCAGCCCAGGGGGGACCACCGGGGAGCTGTTTTTT.

This chain links TRBV20-1 with TRBJ1-2; TRBD1 matches 7 bases. Per the germline V gene, CDR1 is DFQATT and CDR2 is SNEGSKA (reference sequence). The V gene end was trimmed by 0 bases and the J gene end by 8 bases; junction bases not matched to a gene: 15. CDR3 size: 16 residues. In nucleotides, the CDR3 is TGCAGTGCTAGAGAGCGGGACAGTGTATTAGATATGGGCTACACCTTC. This sequence encodes CSARERDSVLDMGYTF.